Below, one T cell receptor beta chain is given with its context. This sample is drawn from a study of T cells in tuberculosis. Whole-study findings and limits: The stringent gate may have excluded weak CD1B-GMM tetramer binders.

Thawed, overnight-rested PBMC were stained with GMM-loaded CD1B tetramer, viability dye and anti-CD3, then sorted. CD1B tetramers were loaded with Rhodococcus equi-derived C32 glucose monomycolate. Approximately 94,000 tetramer-negative cells were sorted from each donor. The CDR3 is 15 residues long. The junction had 5 bases not matched to a gene; V was cut back by 4 bases and J by 4 bases. CDR1 and CDR2 (germline): MNHNS, SASEGT. Assay used: immunoSEQ multiplex PCR; TCRdb lists only in-frame clones, some missing. Found here are 80,000 to 100,000 clones, approximately 91% of them singletons; the top ten hold over 1.5%.

This chain connects TRBV6-1 to TRBJ1-2, with 11 bases aligning to TRBD1. The clonotype originates from an adult woman with latent tuberculosis. Material for sequencing was CD1b-GMM tetramer-negative cells sorted from PBMCs. CDR3 DNA sequence: TGTGCCAGCAGTGCCCGGACAGGGGGCTCCTATGGCTACACCTTC. It yields the protein CASSARTGGSYGYTF.